This entry concerns a single TCR beta chain. The antigen remains unidentified. The V gene lost 3 bases and the J gene lost 8 bases, with 11 bases spanning the gap. The germline V gene encodes CDR1 MNHEY and CDR2 SMNVEV (reference sequence). This CDR3 is built from 13 residues. Sequencing templates came from extracted RNA that was reverse transcribed into cDNA. Here immunoSEQ multiplex PCR was the method, and the copy in TCRdb shows in-frame clones only, minus some. The sample holds approximately 130,000 clones, roughly 50% seen once. The entry originates in a study of CD8+ T cells in alopecia areata. General study findings and limits: For lesional scalp, especially alopecia totalis/universalis, clonality was higher than in normal scalp.

The genes are TRBV27 and TRBJ2-1, with TRBD2 as a possible D gene (5 bases). The TCR sequence derives from a human donor with alopecia areata. Material: NKG2D-low CD8+ T cells sorted from blood. In DNA form, the CDR3 reads TGTGCCAGCAGTTTCTCCGCCGGGGATGAGCAGTTCTTC. It codes for CASSFSAGDEQFF.